This T cell receptor beta chain is from a study of CD8 T cell repertoires and HIV-1 epitope variants. Study context: Separate wells received one of Twenty-five Gag or Nef variant peptides. Enriched T cells were co-cultured with equal numbers of autologous T cell-negative antigen-presenting cells.

Clones were sequenced by immunoSEQ multiplex PCR, and TCRdb holds only the in-frame ones, with some missing. The table lists about 5,600 clones, 55% to 75% of them singletons. Germline-derived CDR1 and CDR2 are SGHAT and FQNNGV. Germline trimming cut 5 bases from V and 0 bases from J; bases unmatched to any gene: 5. This CDR3 comprises 16 residues. Study-wide findings and caveats: No clonotypes responded to the TAALDMSHF plasma variant; roughly five recognized KF9, one HW9.

As for this clone: Its matching antigen is unknown.

The sequence derives from a male donor with HIV. J is TRBJ2-2 and V is TRBV11-2; TRBD1 matches 8 bases. Sequenced input: cultured CD8+ T cells derived from PBMCs. CDR3 in amino acids: CASSPRQGTNTGELFF. The DNA for the CDR3 is TGTGCCAGCAGCCCCCGACAGGGGACGAACACCGGGGAGCTGTTTTTT.